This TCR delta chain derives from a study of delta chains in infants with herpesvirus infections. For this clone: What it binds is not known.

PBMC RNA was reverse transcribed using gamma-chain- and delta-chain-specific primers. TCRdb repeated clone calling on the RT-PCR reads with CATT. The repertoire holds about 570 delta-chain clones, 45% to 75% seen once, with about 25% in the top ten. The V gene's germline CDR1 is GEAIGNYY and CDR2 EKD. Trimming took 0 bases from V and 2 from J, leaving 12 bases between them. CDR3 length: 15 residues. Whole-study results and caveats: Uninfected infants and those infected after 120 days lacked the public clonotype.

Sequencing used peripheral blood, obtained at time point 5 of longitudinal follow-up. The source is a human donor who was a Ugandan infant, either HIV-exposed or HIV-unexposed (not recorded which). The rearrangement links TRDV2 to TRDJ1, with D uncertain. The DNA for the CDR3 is TGTGCCTGTGACACCGTAGGGAAGGGGACCGATAAACTCATCTTT. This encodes CACDTVGKGTDKLIF.